This TCR beta chain is drawn from a study of T cells in Graves' hyperthyroidism and ophthalmopathy (dated by TCRdb to about 2019). As for the study more broadly: Peripheral blood was collected at initial diagnosis, before any treatment. A discovery cohort of approximately 100 patients, roughly 45 with Graves' ophthalmopathy and approximately 60 with stable Graves' hyperthyroidism, was used to find distinguishing TCR V-J signatures. Whether ophthalmopathy could be predicted prospectively was tested in an independent validation cohort made up of under 20 hyperthyroidism patients plus 17 patients who later progressed to ophthalmopathy. For training and testing, the 100 or so patients in the discovery cohort were randomly divided in a 7:3 ratio. The study also compared thyroid tissue and blood T-cell repertoires from a handful of Graves' hyperthyroidism patients. Following sampling, methimazole starting at 30 mg daily was given to hyperthyroidism patients, and high-dose intravenous methylprednisolone was given to ophthalmopathy patients. TCR Vbeta CDR3 sequencing of approximately 140 peripheral blood samples (fewer than 45 ophthalmopathy, under 80 hyperthyroidism and around 17 progressor patients) is reported in the paper. What the authors observed across the whole study: Sample size was not statistically predetermined, and blinding of investigators to group allocation was not performed. Blood samples also contained most of the expanded thyroid clonotypes (frequency above 0.001), which suggests that blood repertoires may reflect thyroid immune responses. In validation, the model predicted progression to ophthalmopathy a median of approximately 6.6 months before onset, with approximately 68% sensitivity and roughly 79% specificity. In cross-validation, a model built on a 13 V-J signature told ophthalmopathy apart from stable hyperthyroidism with under 90% sensitivity and approximately 81% specificity, and in testing the same model reached 80%/75%.

The sample holds many counts of this clonotype. Its antigen target is currently unknown. The record has no base qualities; no much larger clone is one base away. TCR beta CDR3 regions were amplified from RNA transcripts. The first round of RT-PCR for the TCR CDR3 was performed with the HTBI primer set and the Qiagen OneStep RT-PCR kit. Libraries were constructed in a second round of multiplex PCR, after which size selection and purification were carried out. Paired-end sequencing of the libraries was performed with 100 bp reads on an Illumina HiSeq2000. The source study handled its data this way. SOAPnuke was used to process the raw data, removing reads that contained adapters or uncalled bases, had a mean Phred below 15, or lacked an exact match to the constant primer or identifier. High-quality paired reads were merged with COPE v1.2.5, and unique nucleotide sequences were defined as clonotypes. MiTCR v1.1 was used to align the clonotypes against IMGT TRBV, TRBD and TRBJ reference segments. Only V-J combinations with frequency above 0.0001, covering about 99% of repertoires, were analysed. The TCS score was defined as the ratio of F50 (clonal expansion) to E x V (chaos), calculated using BLOSUM62-based TCRdist between CDR3 peptides within each V-J. Welch's t-statistics and random forest reduced around 520 V-J features to 13, which were used in a naive Bayes classifier (R e1071). TCRdb handled the public reads itself, with Q25 trimming in fastp and clone calling in MiXCR, and kept productive beta chains. All rows with the same CDR3 protein become a single entry with the most common DNA and genes. In this record, the V and J calls reflect TCRdb's handling and not the investigators' own analysis. For this sample there are some 620,000 distinct CDR3 sequences; 15% to 20% appear just once. The ten most abundant clones make up approximately 3.8% of the sample.

V drops 2 bases and J drops 7 bases, leaving 15 bases in between. Measured from the cysteine to the phenylalanine, the CDR3 is 14 residues long. The sequence is cut down to CDR3 DNA, 42 bases in frame from base 1. Looking up the germline V gene (reference sequence) yields CDR1 GTSNPN and CDR2 SVGIG. Stable Graves' hyperthyroidism was defined as no progression to ophthalmopathy during 18 months of follow-up. Hyperthyroidism patients were newly diagnosed, with disease duration under 2 months, and aged 18 to 65 years. The study excluded patients with uncontrolled infections, other autoimmune diseases, pregnancy or lactation. Clinical symptoms, serum thyroxine and TRAb, thyroid ultrasound, and orbital computed tomography formed the basis for the diagnoses. Ficoll-Paque density gradient centrifugation was used to isolate PBMCs from around 9.1 ml of fresh peripheral blood. Total RNA was extracted with Trizol reagent, and quality was checked on an Agilent 2100 Bioanalyzer.

The clonotype originates from a woman in her twenties or thirties with Graves' hyperthyroidism. Sequencing was performed on blood. The V gene is TRBV30 and the J gene is TRBJ2-1; the D region possibly corresponds to TRBD1 (6 bases align). The CDR3 corresponds to CAWSLGATGNEQFF. The nucleotides are TGTGCCTGGAGTTTGGGGGCCACAGGGAATGAGCAGTTCTTC.